This T cell receptor (beta chain) comes out of a study of T cell changes during pregnancy in multiple sclerosis. On this clone: The junction departs from germline at one end; a sequencing error may be responsible.

The CDR3 covers 18 residues. Germline V lookup: CDR1 MDHEN, CDR2 SYDVKM. Some clones are missing from TCRdb's copy, which holds only in-frame ones; the method was immunoSEQ multiplex PCR. Of around 32,000 clones listed, approximately 88% are singletons. The V and J genes are TRBV28 and TRBJ2-6; TRBD1 matches 7 bases. Sequencing used CD8+ T cells from peripheral blood mononuclear cells, obtained before pregnancy. The TCR was taken from a female donor with multiple sclerosis, enrolled in a pregnancy study. The CDR3 nucleotides are TGTGCCAGCAGTCTGGCCGGGACAGACTTCCCTGGAGCCAACGTCCTGACTTTC. This codes for CASSLAGTDFPGANVLTF.